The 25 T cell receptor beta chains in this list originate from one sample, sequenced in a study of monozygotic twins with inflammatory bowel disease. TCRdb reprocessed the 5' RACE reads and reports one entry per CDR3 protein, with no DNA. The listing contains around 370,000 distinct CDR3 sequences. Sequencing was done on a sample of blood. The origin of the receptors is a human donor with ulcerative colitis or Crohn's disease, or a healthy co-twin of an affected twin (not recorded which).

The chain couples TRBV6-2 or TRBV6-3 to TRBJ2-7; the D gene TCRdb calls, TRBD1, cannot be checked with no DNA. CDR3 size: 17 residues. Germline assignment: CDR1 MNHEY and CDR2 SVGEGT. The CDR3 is CASTSPPGDRLGYEQYF.

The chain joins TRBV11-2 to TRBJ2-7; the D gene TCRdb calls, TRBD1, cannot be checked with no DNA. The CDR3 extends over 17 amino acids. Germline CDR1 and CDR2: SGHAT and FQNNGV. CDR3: CASSLMISGTGIYEQYF. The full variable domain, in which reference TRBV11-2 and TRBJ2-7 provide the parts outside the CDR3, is EAGVAQSPRYKIIEKRQSVAFWCNPISGHATLYWYQQILGQGPKLLIQFQNNGVVDDSQLPKDRFSAERLKGVDSTLKIQPAKLEDSAVYLCASSLMISGTGIYEQYFGPGTRLTVT.

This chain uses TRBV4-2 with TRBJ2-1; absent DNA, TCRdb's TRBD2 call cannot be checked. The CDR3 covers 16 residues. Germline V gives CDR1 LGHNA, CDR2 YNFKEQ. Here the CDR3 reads CASSQEEGTFYNEQFF.

CDR3 loop: CSVYSSGDSYEQYF. The gene calls are TRBV29-1 and TRBJ2-7; TCRdb's assignment of TRBD2 cannot be checked, as there is no DNA. The CDR3 sequence is 14 residues long. CDR1 and CDR2 from the germline V gene are SQVTM and ANQGSEA.

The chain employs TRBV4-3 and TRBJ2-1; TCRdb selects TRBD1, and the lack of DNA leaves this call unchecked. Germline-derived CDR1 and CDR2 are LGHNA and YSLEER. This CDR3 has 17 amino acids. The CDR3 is CASSHNPTGRGYNEQFF.

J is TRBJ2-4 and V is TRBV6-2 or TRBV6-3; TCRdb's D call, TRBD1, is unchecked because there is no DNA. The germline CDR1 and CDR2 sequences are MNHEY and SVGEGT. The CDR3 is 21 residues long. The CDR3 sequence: CASSYSTPGYQSRLAKNIQYF.

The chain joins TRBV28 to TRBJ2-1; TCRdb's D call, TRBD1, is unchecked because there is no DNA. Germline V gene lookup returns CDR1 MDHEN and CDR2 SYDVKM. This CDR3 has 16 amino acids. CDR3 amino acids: CASSLSGTGGFYEQFF.

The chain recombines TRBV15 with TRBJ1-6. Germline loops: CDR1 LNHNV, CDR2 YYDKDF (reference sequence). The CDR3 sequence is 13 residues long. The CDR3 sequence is CATSNRPFSPLHF.

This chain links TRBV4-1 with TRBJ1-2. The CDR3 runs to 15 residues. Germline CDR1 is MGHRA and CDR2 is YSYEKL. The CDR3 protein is CASSQPTNPPYGYTF.

CDR3 sequence reads: CASSFGGQGNTEAFF. The chain joins TRBV5-1 to TRBJ1-1; TCRdb reports TRBD1, a call that lacks DNA to check it against. The CDR3 has 15 amino acids. Germline CDR1 and CDR2: SGHRS and YFSETQ.

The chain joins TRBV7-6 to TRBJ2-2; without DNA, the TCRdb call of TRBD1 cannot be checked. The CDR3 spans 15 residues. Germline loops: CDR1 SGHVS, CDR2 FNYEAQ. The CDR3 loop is CASSARQGEAGELFF.

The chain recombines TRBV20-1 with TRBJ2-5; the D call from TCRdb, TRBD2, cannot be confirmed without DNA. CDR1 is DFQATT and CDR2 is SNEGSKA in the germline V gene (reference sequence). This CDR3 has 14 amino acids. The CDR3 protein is CSARVPTRGGTQYF.

CDR3 in amino acids: CASSWDYKETQYF. This sequence joins TRBV5-1 and TRBJ2-5. CDR1 and CDR2 from the germline V gene are SGHRS and YFSETQ. The CDR3 covers 13 residues.

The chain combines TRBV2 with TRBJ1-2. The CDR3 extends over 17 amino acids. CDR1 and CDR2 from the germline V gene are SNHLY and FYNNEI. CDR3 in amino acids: CASRSEGPGTTNYGYTF.

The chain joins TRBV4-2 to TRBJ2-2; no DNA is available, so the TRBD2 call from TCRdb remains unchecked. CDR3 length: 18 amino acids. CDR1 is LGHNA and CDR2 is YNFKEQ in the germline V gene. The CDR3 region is CASSQATSGGTNTGELFF.

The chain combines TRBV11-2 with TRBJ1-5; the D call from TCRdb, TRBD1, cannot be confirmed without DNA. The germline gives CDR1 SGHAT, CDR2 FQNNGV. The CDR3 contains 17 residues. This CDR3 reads CASSLGYRGLSNQPQHF. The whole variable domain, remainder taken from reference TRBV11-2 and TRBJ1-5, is EAGVAQSPRYKIIEKRQSVAFWCNPISGHATLYWYQQILGQGPKLLIQFQNNGVVDDSQLPKDRFSAERLKGVDSTLKIQPAKLEDSAVYLCASSLGYRGLSNQPQHFGDGTRLSIL.

The CDR3 loop reads CASSLGNLYEQYF. The V gene is TRBV5-1, the J gene TRBJ2-7. Germline CDR1 is SGHRS and CDR2 is YFSETQ. This CDR3 spans 13 amino acids.

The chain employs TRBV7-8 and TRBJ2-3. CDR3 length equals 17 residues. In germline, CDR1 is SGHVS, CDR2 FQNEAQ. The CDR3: CASSGDGSRSEEDTQYF.

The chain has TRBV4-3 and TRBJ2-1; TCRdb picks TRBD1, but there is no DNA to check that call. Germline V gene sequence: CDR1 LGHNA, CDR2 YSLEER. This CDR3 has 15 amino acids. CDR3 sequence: CASSQPDRGNNEQFF.

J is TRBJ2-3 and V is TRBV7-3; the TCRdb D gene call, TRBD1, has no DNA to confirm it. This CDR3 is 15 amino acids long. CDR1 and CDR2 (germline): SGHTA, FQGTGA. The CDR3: CASSSQGVQTDTQYF.

The CDR3 here is CASSQEVQANEKLFF. The rearrangement links TRBV4-2 to TRBJ1-4. The CDR3 extends over 15 amino acids. CDR1 and CDR2 (germline): LGHNA, YNFKEQ.

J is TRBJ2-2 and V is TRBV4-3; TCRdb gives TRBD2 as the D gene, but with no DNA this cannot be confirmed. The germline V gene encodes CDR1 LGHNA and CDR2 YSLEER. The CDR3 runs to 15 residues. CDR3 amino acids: CASSPRRAGNGELFF.

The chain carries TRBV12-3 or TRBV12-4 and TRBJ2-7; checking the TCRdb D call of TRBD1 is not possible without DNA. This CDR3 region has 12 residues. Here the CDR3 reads CASSLTGLEQYF.

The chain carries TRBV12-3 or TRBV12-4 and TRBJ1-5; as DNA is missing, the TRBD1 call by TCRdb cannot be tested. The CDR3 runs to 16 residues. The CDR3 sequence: CASRKNRETSNQPQHF.

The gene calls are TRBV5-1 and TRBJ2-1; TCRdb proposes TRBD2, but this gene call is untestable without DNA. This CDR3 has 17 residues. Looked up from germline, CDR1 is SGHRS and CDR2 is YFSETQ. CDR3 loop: CASSLGGLRVTYNEQFF. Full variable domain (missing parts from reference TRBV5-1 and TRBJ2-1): KAGVTQTPRYLIKTRGQQVTLSCSPISGHRSVSWYQQTPGQGLQFLFEYFSETQRNKGNFPGRFSGRQFSNSRSEMNVSTLELGDSALYLCASSLGGLRVTYNEQFFGPGTRLTVL.